These T cell receptor beta chains were read from a single sample in a study of T cell responses to AZD1222 COVID-19 vaccine. Profiling relied on immunoSEQ multiplex PCR, and the TCRdb table lists in-frame clones only, not all of them. Of about 140,000 clones listed, just over 90% are singletons. This sample comprised peripheral blood, obtained on day 0 of AZD1222 vaccination. These receptors were collected from an adult in good health. Each CDR3 is given with its conserved first and last residue. Each record gives: V gene, clone size, D gene, J gene, CDR3 DNA, CDR3 protein. D genes are given only for firm matches. Clone size is not always given. Where it is, it says once, few, many or a class for expanded clones.

TRBV6-5,-,-,TRBJ2-7,TGTGCCAGCAGCGCGTCCGGGCTATACTACGAGCAGTACTTC,CASSASGLYYEQYF
TRBV5-1,-,-,TRBJ2-5,TGCGCCAGCAGTCCCTCGAACTCGGCCCAGTACTTC,CASSPSNSAQYF
TRBV15,-,-,TRBJ2-3,TGTGCCACCAGCAGAGTTAGGAGGGTGACAGATACGCAGTATTTT,CATSRVRRVTDTQYF
TRBV7-2,once,-,TRBJ1-1,TGTGCCAGCAGCTTAATTCGGACGGGGGAAGCTTTCTTT,CASSLIRTGEAFF
TRBV9,-,TRBD2,TRBJ2-1,TGTGCCAGCAGCGTAGACGCTAGCGGGAGGGTAATGGGCAGGGATGAGCAGTTCTTC,CASSVDASGRVMGRDEQFF
TRBV7-2,-,-,TRBJ1-1,TGTGCCAGCAGCTTAAATGGGCTGAGAACAAACACTGAAGCTTTCTTT,CASSLNGLRTNTEAFF
TRBV3-1/TRBV3-2,-,-,TRBJ2-7,TGTGCCAGCTCCGACCCCCAATTCCCCTACGAGCAGTACTTC,CASSDPQFPYEQYF
TRBV5-5,-,-,TRBJ2-7,TGTGCCAGCAGCCAGGCAGGGAGCTACGAGCAGTACTTC,CASSQAGSYEQYF
TRBV6-1,-,-,TRBJ1-2,TGTGCCAGCAGTGAAGGGGGCGCCTATGGCTACACCTTC,CASSEGGAYGYTF
TRBV5-5,-,-,TRBJ1-3,TGTGCCAGCAGCTTGAAGTCCCAGGGGAACACCATATATTTT,CASSLKSQGNTIYF
TRBV7-2,-,-,TRBJ1-3,TGTGCCAGCAGCTTAGTGACTGGAAACACCATATATTTT,CASSLVTGNTIYF
TRBV6-5,-,TRBD1,TRBJ1-4,TGTGCCAGCAAGATGGACAGGGGTCGAGAAAAACTGTTTTTT,CASKMDRGREKLFF
TRBV7-2,-,TRBD2,TRBJ2-7,TGTGCCAGCAGCTCCGGGACTAGCGGGGGTGACGAGCAGTACTTC,CASSSGTSGGDEQYF
TRBV5-1,-,-,TRBJ1-2,TGCGCCAGCAGCTTGACAGCGGGGTCGGACTATGGCTACACCTTC,CASSLTAGSDYGYTF
TRBV6-5,-,-,TRBJ1-1,TGTGCCAGCAGTTACCTTCTACCCCCTGAAGCTTTCTTT,CASSYLLPPEAFF
TRBV5-1,-,-,TRBJ1-2,TGCGCCAGCAGCCCGCGCAGCCTACCTAGGGAGGATGGCTACACCTTC,CASSPRSLPREDGYTF
TRBV7-2,once,-,TRBJ2-1,TGTGCCAGCAGCATTAACAATGAGCAGTTCTTC,CASSINNEQFF
TRBV5-1,-,TRBD2,TRBJ2-1,TGCGCCAGCAGCGCCATCGGACTAGCGGTTATCAATGAGCAGTTCTTC,CASSAIGLAVINEQFF
TRBV6-5,-,TRBD1,TRBJ1-2,TGTGCCAGCAGTTATTACCAGGGGGTCCATGGCTACACCTTC,CASSYYQGVHGYTF
TRBV21-1,-,-,TRBJ2-5,TGTGCCAGCAGCAAACAAGAGACCCAGTACTTC,CASSKQETQYF
TRBV11-2,-,TRBD1,TRBJ1-1,TGTGCCAGCAGGTTACGCGGACAGGGCACTGAAGCTTTCTTT,CASRLRGQGTEAFF
TRBV2,-,TRBD2,TRBJ2-7,TGTGCCAGCAGGCCGGGACTAGCGAAGTCCTACGAGCAGTACTTC,CASRPGLAKSYEQYF
TRBV12-3/TRBV12-4,-,-,TRBJ1-1,TGTGCCAGCAGTGCAGGGTTGAACACTGAAGCTTTCTTT,CASSAGLNTEAFF
TRBV19,once,TRBD2,TRBJ2-5,TGTGCCAGTAGTTCTCCCGCGGGAGCCAAAGAGACCCAGTACTTC,CASSSPAGAKETQYF
TRBV5-5,-,-,TRBJ2-7,TGTGCCAGCAGCTTGGGGGCGAACGAGCAGTACTTC,CASSLGANEQYF
TRBV28,-,-,TRBJ1-5,TGTGCCAGCAGTCTCCGACAGGAGGATCAGCCCCAGCATTTT,CASSLRQEDQPQHF
TRBV6-4,-,-,TRBJ1-1,TGTGCCAGCAGTGACTCGAGGTCTGGGCATACTGAAGCTTTCTTT,CASSDSRSGHTEAFF
TRBV7-2,-,-,TRBJ1-6,TGTGCCAGCAGCCCACAGGCAGGGGATATCCCCCTCCACTTT,CASSPQAGDIPLHF
TRBV6-5,-,TRBD1,TRBJ1-6,TGTGCCAGCAGTTACTCGAGGGGGCGGGATTCACCCCTCCACTTT,CASSYSRGRDSPLHF
TRBV21-1,many,-,TRBJ1-1,TGTGCCAGCAGCAAAGCAGGCAGGGGCCCACTCGGGGCTGAAGCTTTCTTT,CASSKAGRGPLGAEAFF
TRBV7-2,-,TRBD2,TRBJ2-1,TGTGCCAGCAGCTACACAACGGGGGGGGATAGCAATGAGCAGTTCTTC,CASSYTTGGDSNEQFF
TRBV7-2,-,-,TRBJ2-3,TGTGCCAGCAGCCCGGGGGTAACGGACCCTAGCACAGATACGCAGTATTTT,CASSPGVTDPSTDTQYF
TRBV6-4,-,TRBD1,TRBJ1-5,TGTGCCAGCAGTGAACAGGGGGGTCAGCCCCAGCATTTT,CASSEQGGQPQHF
TRBV5-1,-,-,TRBJ1-1,TGCGCCAGCAGCTTGGATCGCCCGGGGGTTGCTGAAGCTTTCTTT,CASSLDRPGVAEAFF
TRBV3-1/TRBV3-2,-,-,TRBJ2-3,TGTGCCAGCAGCCAAGTTGCCAGGGATACGCAGTATTTT,CASSQVARDTQYF
TRBV10-3,-,-,TRBJ2-2,TGTGCCATCAGTGGGCCGGCGAACACCGGGGAGCTGTTTTTT,CAISGPANTGELFF
TRBV7-9,-,-,TRBJ1-4,TGTGCCAGCAGCGAAAGGCGAGTAACTAATGAAAAACTGTTTTTT,CASSERRVTNEKLFF
TRBV9,-,-,TRBJ2-1,TGTGCCAGCAGCGCCGGGGCGACAGCTTACAATGAGCAGTTCTTC,CASSAGATAYNEQFF
TRBV6-5,-,TRBD1,TRBJ1-4,TGTGCCAGCAGTCGAGGGACAGGGGGCGGGAAAAAACTGTTTTTT,CASSRGTGGGKKLFF
TRBV29-1,once,-,TRBJ1-1,TGCAGCGTTGATGGGGGCTCAGGGAACACTGAAGCTTTCTTT,CSVDGGSGNTEAFF
TRBV11-3,-,TRBD1,TRBJ2-7,TGTGCCACCGCTCGGGGACAGACGACCTACGAGCAGTACTTC,CATARGQTTYEQYF
TRBV6-1,-,-,TRBJ1-1,TGTGCCAGCAGTGATCTCCTTCAGGGTACCACTGAAGCTTTCTTT,CASSDLLQGTTEAFF
TRBV7-8,-,-,TRBJ1-5,TGTGCCAGCAGCCCATACATGCCTTTACAGGGTTATAGCAATCAGCCCCAGCATTTT,CASSPYMPLQGYSNQPQHF
TRBV5-1,-,TRBD1,TRBJ2-3,TGCGCCAGCAGCTCCTTGGTCATCTTGGGACAGCCGGTCACAGATACGCAGTATTTT,CASSSLVILGQPVTDTQYF
TRBV3-1/TRBV3-2,-,-,TRBJ1-2,TGTGCCAGCAGCCAAGATGAGGGCTATGGCTACACCTTC,CASSQDEGYGYTF
TRBV7-2,few,TRBD1,TRBJ2-3,TGTGCCAGCAGCCGGGACAGGGGGATCACAGATACGCAGTATTTT,CASSRDRGITDTQYF
TRBV9,-,TRBD2,TRBJ2-1,TGTGCCAGCAGCGAGAGCGGGGGAGCTTACAATGAGCAGTTCTTC,CASSESGGAYNEQFF
TRBV2,-,-,TRBJ2-7,TGTGCCAGCAGTGAAGCTTGGGAGCAGTACTTC,CASSEAWEQYF
TRBV6-5,-,TRBD2,TRBJ2-3,TGTGCCAGCAGTCGGGAGGTTTCTAGCACAGATACGCAGTATTTT,CASSREVSSTDTQYF
TRBV3-1/TRBV3-2,-,-,TRBJ2-2,TGTGCCAGCAGCCAAGAAAGGGGGAACACCGGGGAGCTGTTTTTT,CASSQERGNTGELFF
TRBV5-1,once,-,TRBJ2-1,TGCGCCAGCAGCTTGGAAGCTAGTAGCAGTGAGCAGTTCTTC,CASSLEASSSEQFF
TRBV19,few,-,TRBJ1-1,TGTGCCAGTAGTCCCATCTTCACCTTGAACACTGAAGCTTTCTTT,CASSPIFTLNTEAFF
TRBV11-2,-,-,TRBJ2-7,TGTGCCAGCAGCCCCGCGCGGGGCTACGAGCAGTACTTC,CASSPARGYEQYF
TRBV7-2,-,-,TRBJ1-2,TGTGCCAGCAGCTTAGTTGGGCAGGGTTATGGCTACACCTTC,CASSLVGQGYGYTF
TRBV2,-,-,TRBJ1-5,TGTGCCAGCACAGGGGCCTATAGCAATCAGCCCCAGCATTTT,CASTGAYSNQPQHF